What follows are 14 T cell receptor beta chains derived from one specimen sequenced in a study of cytomegalovirus exposure and HLA in healthy donors. Both 60 Vbeta primers and 13 Jbeta primers went into the PCR. TCRdb's table, derived via immunoSEQ multiplex PCR, lists solely in-frame clones and lacks some. The data contain over 100,000 clones, less than 80% of them seen just once; the ten biggest clones take up less than 5%. Sample: PBMCs. The receptors were sampled from a man aged 45-60 years in good health and CMV-seropositive.

The chain is built from TRBV27 and TRBJ1-2; TRBD1 aligns across 7 bases. The CDR3 sequence is 14 residues long. J was trimmed by 7 bases and V by 6 bases; bases with no gene match: 11. Germline V gives CDR1 MNHEY, CDR2 SMNVEV (reference sequence). This CDR3 is CASRPTGVGGGYTF. The CDR3 DNA sequence: TGTGCCAGCAGGCCCACAGGGGTAGGGGGTGGCTACACCTTC.

The chain links TRBV15 to TRBJ2-7; tentative D call: TRBD2 (6 bases). The CDR3 is 13 amino acids. The germline V gene has CDR1 LNHNV and CDR2 YYDKDF (reference sequence). V was pared by 1 base and J by 6 bases, with 10 bases between. The CDR3 DNA reads TGTGCCACCAGCAGAGGGGGGGAGCGCGAGCAGTACTTC. Translating gives CATSRGGEREQYF. Combining the CDR3 with reference TRBV15 and TRBJ2-7 gives the whole variable domain DAMVIQNPRYQVTQFGKPVTLSCSQTLNHNVMYWYQQKSSQAPKLLFHYYDKDFNNEADTPDNFQSRRPNTSFCFLDIRSPGLGDTAMYLCATSRGGEREQYFGPGTRLTVT.

The V gene is TRBV6-4, the J gene TRBJ1-3, with TRBD1 identical over 8 bases. Trimming took 11 bases from V and 2 from J; bases not matched to a gene: 20. The CDR3 length is 18 residues. Germline assignment: CDR1 MRHNA and CDR2 SNTAGT. As DNA, the CDR3 is TGTGCCCGCAAAGCAGCTATTCTTGGACAGGGAACTGGAAACACCATATATTTT. Protein sequence: CARKAAILGQGTGNTIYF.

The chain links TRBV28 to TRBJ1-1, with a weak D call TRBD1 (6 bases). This CDR3 spans 14 amino acids. V dropped 6 bases and J dropped 10 bases, with 21 bases sitting between them. Germline V gene lookup returns CDR1 MDHEN and CDR2 SYDVKM. CDR3 region: CASSPAKQGKVAFF. DNA of the CDR3: TGTGCCAGCAGCCCCGCTAAGCAGGGGAAAGTAGCTTTCTTT.

The chain links TRBV2 to TRBJ2-1, with TRBD2 identical over 12 bases. Germline V gives CDR1 SNHLY, CDR2 FYNNEI. V dropped 5 bases and J dropped 8; count of bases not matched to a gene: 13. The CDR3 contains 17 residues. CDR3 DNA sequence: TGTGCCAGCAGTCTTCCCCTAAGGACTAGCGGGAAGGATGAGCAGTTCTTC. Protein product: CASSLPLRTSGKDEQFF.

The genes are TRBV11-2 and TRBJ1-1; 10 bases are shared with TRBD1. This CDR3 spans 12 amino acids. Per germline, CDR1 SGHAT and CDR2 FQNNGV. With 4 bases clipped from V and 8 bases from J, the junction kept 1 base outside the gene matches. The CDR3 here is CASSSDRGEAFF. CDR3 coding DNA: TGTGCCAGCAGCTCGGACAGGGGGGAAGCTTTCTTT. Using reference TRBV11-2 and TRBJ1-1 for the parts outside the CDR3, the full variable domain is EAGVAQSPRYKIIEKRQSVAFWCNPISGHATLYWYQQILGQGPKLLIQFQNNGVVDDSQLPKDRFSAERLKGVDSTLKIQPAKLEDSAVYLCASSSDRGEAFFGQGTRLTVV.

This clone was picked up a small number of times. J is TRBJ2-3 and V is TRBV6-1; the D gene is possibly TRBD2 (6 bases). Germline V gives CDR1 MNHNS, CDR2 SASEGT. Trimming left V 7 bases short and J 0 bases short, with 14 bases between. This CDR3 is built from 15 residues. CDR3 DNA sequence: TGTGCCAGCACCGGAGGGTGGAGTAGCACAGATACGCAGTATTTT. It yields the protein CASTGGWSSTDTQYF.

The chain employs TRBV6-5 and TRBJ2-2; D perhaps matches TRBD2 (6 bases). The ends were cut back, 0 bases at V and 4 bases at J, with 12 bases in the middle. There are 16 residues in the CDR3. CDR1 and CDR2 (germline): MNHEY, SVGAGI. CDR3 sequence: CASSYSWGDATGELFF. CDR3 DNA sequence: TGTGCCAGCAGTTACTCTTGGGGGGATGCCACCGGGGAGCTGTTTTTT.

This chain links TRBV27 with TRBJ1-1; a weak D match, TRBD1 (6 bases). The germline CDR1 and CDR2 sequences are MNHEY and SMNVEV (reference sequence). Trimming left V 6 bases short and J 5 bases short, with 13 bases between. There are 13 residues in the CDR3. Written as DNA, the CDR3 is TGTGCCAGCAGGGGACACCTGGGGACTGAAGCTTTCTTT. It is translated as CASRGHLGTEAFF.

The rearrangement joins TRBV7-2 to TRBJ1-1; D unresolved. Germline-derived CDR1 and CDR2 are SGHTA and FQGNSA. The V gene lost 4 bases and the J gene lost 1 base, with 10 bases spanning the gap. This CDR3 has 14 amino acids. The CDR3 nucleotides are TGTGCCAGCAGCTCATACCGGGAGAACACTGAAGCTTTCTTT. Translated: CASSSYRENTEAFF.

Only a few counts were recorded for this clone. The CDR3 region is CASSSDLGHQPQHF. The CDR3 DNA is TGTGCCAGCTCATCCGACTTGGGGCATCAGCCCCAGCATTTT. V and J are TRBV18 and TRBJ1-5, with a possible D match to TRBD1 (5 bases). V lost 5 bases, J lost 5 bases, and 13 bases lay in between. The CDR3 covers 14 residues. Germline V gives CDR1 KGHSH, CDR2 LQKENI.

The chain couples TRBV5-4 to TRBJ1-2; a possible D gene is TRBD1 (5 bases). V was shortened by 3 bases and J by 4 bases, with 13 bases between the two germline ends. Germline CDR1 and CDR2: SGHNT and YYREEE (reference sequence). The CDR3 length is 14 residues. CDR3 sequence (DNA): TGTGCCAGCAGCTCAGAACCGACAGCCTATGGCTACACCTTC. Protein: CASSSEPTAYGYTF.

Of note for this clone: Other nucleotide sequences from this sample produce the same CDR3. The rearrangement uses TRBV27 and TRBJ2-1; TRBD1 aligns across 8 bases. The CDR3 totals 14 residues. Trimming cost V 2 bases and J 7 bases; bases outside gene matches: 4. The germline gives CDR1 MNHEY, CDR2 SMNVEV (reference sequence). In nucleotides, the CDR3 is TGTGCCAGCAGTTTACCGGACAGGGAAAATGAGCAGTTCTTC. Its protein product is CASSLPDRENEQFF.

The sample holds a few counts of this clone. V is TRBV25-1 and J is TRBJ2-7; 9 nucleotides line up with TRBD2. The CDR3 sequence is 15 residues long. The germline V gene encodes CDR1 MGHDK and CDR2 SYGVNS. V lost 1 base, J lost 6 bases, and 7 bases stayed unmatched. This chain's CDR3 is CASSEWGAGGSEQYF. CDR3 nucleotides: TGTGCCAGCAGTGAATGGGGTGCGGGAGGGTCCGAGCAGTACTTC.